This T cell receptor (beta chain) was sequenced in a study of shared clonotypes between healthy human individuals. Study-wide results and caveats: Only blood was sampled, and tissue TCR repertoires likely differ from blood ones. Relative to their counterparts shared across all four donors, non-shared clonotypes exhibited diminished generation probabilities.

To note about this clone: Antigen unknown.

Source study methods: For the immunoSEQ data, sequences were junction-only without quality scores, so filtering differed. Sequencing was performed with immunoSEQ multiplex PCR; in TCRdb, only in-frame clones are kept and a portion is missing. V and J calls and clone size are as listed in that table; D and trimming were resolved from the DNA. The sample records hundreds of thousands of clones, about 96% being singletons. The CDR3 is 15 residues long. Germline CDR1 and CDR2: MDHEN and SYDVKM. Trimming took off 7 bases at V and 4 bases at J, with 17 bases between the two ends. This clonotype was obtained from a man under 40 in good health. This sequence joins TRBV28 and TRBJ1-5; no definite D call. Sequencing was done on a sample of memory CD8+ T cells sorted from blood. Subset defined: CD45RO+ cells pooled with CCR7-negative TemRA cells. CDR3 bases: TGTGCCAGCAACCTTAGAGGGTTTGGTAATCAGCCCCAGCATTTT. This translates into CASNLRGFGNQPQHF. Using reference TRBV28 and TRBJ1-5 for the parts outside the CDR3, the full variable domain is DVKVTQSSRYLVKRTGEKVFLECVQDMDHENMFWYRQDPGLGLRLIYFSYDVKMKEKGDIPEGYSVSREKKERFSLILESASTNQTSMYLCASNLRGFGNQPQHFGDGTRLSIL.